This T cell receptor beta chain is drawn from a study of regulatory T cells in long-lasting Graves disease. Across the whole study: Antithyroid drug exposure in newly diagnosed Graves' patients had lasted under 3 months.

Indicated time point: newly diagnosed GD, antithyroid drugs for less than 3 months. Researchers made the TCR library from RNA that was extracted from PBMCs. CDR3 regions were amplified by Arm-PCR using iRepertoire HTBI primers to build TCR beta libraries. Each CDR3 protein is one row after TCRdb ran MiXCR on the multiplex PCR reads. The sample yields hundreds of thousands of distinct CDR3 sequences, 15% to 20% seen once. The CDR3 sequence is 16 residues long. With 5 bases clipped from V and 2 bases from J, the junction kept 9 bases outside the gene matches. Germline CDR1 LNHDA, CDR2 SQIVND (reference sequence). The same sample was also used in a study of T cells in Graves' hyperthyroidism and ophthalmopathy. That paper adds: HTBI primers were employed in a first-round RT-PCR of the TCR CDR3.

This sequence originates from a woman aged 40 to 65 with Graves disease. The sequenced sample was peripheral blood mononuclear cells (PBMCs), obtained at new diagnosis, from a patient treated with antithyroid drugs. This chain links TRBV19 with TRBJ1-3, with 7 bases fitting TRBD1. CDR3 sequence (DNA): TGTGCCAGTAGTGGACAGGCCTTTCCGGCTGGAAACACCATATATTTT. Translating it yields CASSGQAFPAGNTIYF.